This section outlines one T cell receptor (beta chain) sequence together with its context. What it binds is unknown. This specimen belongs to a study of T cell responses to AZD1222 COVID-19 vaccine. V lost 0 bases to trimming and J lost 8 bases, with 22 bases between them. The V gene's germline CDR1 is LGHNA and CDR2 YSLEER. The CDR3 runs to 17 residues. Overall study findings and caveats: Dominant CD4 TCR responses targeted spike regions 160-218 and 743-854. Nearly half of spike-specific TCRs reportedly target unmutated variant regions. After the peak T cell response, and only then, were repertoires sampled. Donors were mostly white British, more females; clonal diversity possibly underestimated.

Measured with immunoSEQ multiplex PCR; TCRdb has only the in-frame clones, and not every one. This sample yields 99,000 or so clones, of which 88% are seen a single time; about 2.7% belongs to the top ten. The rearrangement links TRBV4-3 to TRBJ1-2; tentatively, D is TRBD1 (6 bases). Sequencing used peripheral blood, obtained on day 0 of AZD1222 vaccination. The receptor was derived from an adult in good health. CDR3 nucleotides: TGCGCCAGCAGCCAAGAAAGGGGGGTTCATCCCGACAGCGGCTACACCTTC. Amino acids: CASSQERGVHPDSGYTF.